This T cell receptor beta chain stems from a study of blood T cell repertoires in COVID-19. As for the study in general: Whether acute or convalescent, the COVID-19 samples came from the United States, Italy and Spain. The analysed material was cDNA or gDNA that came from T cells, B-cell-depleted T cells, or PBMCs.

Per the original methods: Reference gene primer amplification in the assay estimated nucleated cell counts. Sequencing was performed with immunoSEQ multiplex PCR; in TCRdb, only in-frame clones are kept and a portion is missing. That table gives V, J and clone size, and the DNA gave D and trimming. The top ten clones hold around 0.3% of a sample with some 670,000 clones, just under 90% of them seen once. Trimming cost V 1 base and J 5 bases; bases outside gene matches: 8. CDR3 length equals 15 residues. In germline, CDR1 is GTSNPN, CDR2 SVGIG (reference sequence). The chain has TRBV30 and TRBJ2-1; 7 bases map to TRBD2. The origin of this receptor is a woman under 30 with acute or convalescent COVID-19. Sequenced material: peripheral blood. CDR3 nucleotide sequence: TGTGCCTGGAGTGCAATAACTAGCGTTCACAATGAGCAGTTCTTC. It specifies CAWSAITSVHNEQFF.